This entry lists 6 T cell receptor beta chains sequenced from one sample in a study of blood T cells in healthy people across ages. A J-beta primer mix and a sample-barcoded 5' primer were used in a second PCR of roughly 7 to 12 cycles. TCRdb recomputed calls from the 5' RACE reads with MiXCR, one row per CDR3 protein. The repertoire includes roughly 1.5 million distinct CDR3 sequences, approximately 39% of them detected once, and about 4.1% sits in the top ten. Sequencing was performed on blood. The receptors come from a woman aged 18-30 years in good health.

The V and J genes are TRBV12-3 or TRBV12-4 and TRBJ2-7; D is unresolved. Trimming pared 5 bases from V and 3 bases from J, leaving 8 bases between. The CDR3 runs 12 residues. CDR3 nucleotide sequence: TGTGCCAGCAGTCTACAGCTCTACGAGCAGTACTTC. Protein sequence: CASSLQLYEQYF.

The rearrangement links TRBV28 to TRBJ2-3; D call uncertain. The CDR3 runs to 16 residues. V lost 6 bases, J lost 2 bases, and 18 bases lay in between. Germline lookup yields CDR1 MDHEN and CDR2 SYDVKM. The CDR3 region is CASRLRAGFFTDTQYF. As DNA, the CDR3 is TGTGCCAGCAGGCTCCGGGCAGGCTTTTTCACAGATACGCAGTATTTT.

This clonotype was counted only a few times. V usage is TRBV5-6 and J usage is TRBJ2-4; 8 bases align to TRBD2. The J call may be faulty, since TRBJ2-7 better matches the DNA end. Germline assignment: CDR1 SGHDT and CDR2 YYEEEE. CDR3 length: 15 amino acids. The chain's CDR3 is CASSLVAGGTYEQYF. The CDR3 coding sequence is TGTGCCAGCAGCTTGGTTGCGGGGGGTACCTACGAGCAGTACTTC.

This clonotype appeared many times. The CDR3, as DNA: TGTGCCAGCAGTTCCAGGGTCTCACCCCTCCACTTT. It codes for CASSSRVSPLHF. V and J are TRBV6-5 and TRBJ1-6; maybe TRBD1 (5 bases). Germline CDR1 is MNHEY and CDR2 is SVGAGI. The CDR3 consists of 12 residues. V was trimmed by 4 bases and J by 10 bases, leaving 8 bases between them.

The CDR3 region is CSAQPDLDEKLFF. The DNA of the CDR3 is TGCAGCGCCCAACCCGACTTAGATGAAAAACTGTTTTTT. This chain uses TRBV29-1 with TRBJ1-4; unclear D gene. V was pared by 7 bases and J by 6 bases, with 15 bases between. Germline loops: CDR1 SQVTM, CDR2 ANQGSEA. This CDR3 region has 13 residues.

The chain links TRBV5-1 to TRBJ2-2, with no clear D. The germline V gene encodes CDR1 SGHRS and CDR2 YFSETQ. Trimming shortened V by 4 bases and J by 3 bases, and 16 bases separated the two germline ends. This CDR3 has 16 residues. CDR3 nucleotide sequence: TGCGCCAGCAGCCTGTCCGGTGGCATTTACACCGGGGAGCTGTTTTTT. Protein product: CASSLSGGIYTGELFF.